Below, 14 T cell receptor beta chains from the same sample are listed, as sequenced in a study of blood T cell repertoires in COVID-19. Only in-frame clones appear in the TCRdb table, and some are missing; sequencing was by immunoSEQ multiplex PCR. This sample has approximately 260,000 clones, with around 90% found just once. Input material: peripheral blood. Receptors were obtained from a woman aged 60-75 years with COVID-19, enrolled during active disease.

The CDR3 here is CASSHKGQRNSPLHF. As DNA, the CDR3 is TGTGCCAGCAGCCACAAGGGACAGAGGAATTCACCCCTCCACTTT. The chain employs TRBV3-1 (or the pseudogene TRBV3-2) and TRBJ1-6; 7 bases map to TRBD1. The V segment lost 3 bases and the J segment 7 bases; nucleotides outside the gene matches: 6. The CDR3 runs to 15 residues. Germline V CDR1 and CDR2: LGHDT, YNNKEL (reference sequence).

The chain is built from TRBV7-6 and TRBJ1-2; weak D call: TRBD1 (6 bases). CDR1 and CDR2 (germline): SGHVS, FNYEAQ. The length of the CDR3 is 14 residues. The germline V and J ends were trimmed by 5 bases and 4 bases, with 14 bases remaining between them. The CDR3 loop reads CASSQIGQLYGYTF. In nucleotides, the CDR3 is TGTGCCAGCAGCCAGATCGGACAGCTCTATGGCTACACCTTC.

The chain joins TRBV11-2 to TRBJ1-2; 8 nucleotides agree with TRBD1. Trimming removed 3 bases from V and 3 bases from J; junction bases left unmatched: 6. CDR3 length: 15 residues. In germline, CDR1 is SGHAT, CDR2 FQNNGV. CDR3 nucleotide sequence: TGTGCCAGCAGCTTTGGACAGGGTTGGCACTATGGCTACACCTTC. Its translation is CASSFGQGWHYGYTF.

The chain combines TRBV7-9 with TRBJ1-5; D gene uncertain. Trimming stripped 5 bases from V and 5 bases from J, with 16 bases between. Germline V gene lookup returns CDR1 SEHNR and CDR2 FQNEAQ (reference sequence). The CDR3 runs 15 residues. This CDR3 reads CASSQSGGRDQPQHF. The CDR3 nucleotides read TGTGCCAGCAGCCAATCGGGCGGGAGAGATCAGCCCCAGCATTTT.

The V and J genes are TRBV19 and TRBJ1-2, with 7 bases matching TRBD1. The CDR3 sequence is 16 residues long. J lost 0 bases, V lost 6 bases, and 10 bases had no gene match. Germline V gene data show CDR1 as LNHDA and CDR2 as SQIVND (reference sequence). The DNA for the CDR3 is TGTGCCAGTAGGGGTACAGGGGTGAGGGCTAACTATGGCTACACCTTC. Translated, it gives CASRGTGVRANYGYTF.

The genes are TRBV4-1 and TRBJ1-2, with D unclear. The ends were cut back, 4 bases at V and 2 bases at J, with 5 bases in the middle. The CDR3 has 12 amino acids. CDR1 is MGHRA and CDR2 is YSYEKL in the germline V gene. DNA of the CDR3: TGCGCCAGCAGCCGCGCCAACTATGGCTACACCTTC. Translation: CASSRANYGYTF.

The V call is TRBV18, the J call TRBJ1-1; 8 bases align to TRBD1. Germline CDR1 reads KGHSH; CDR2 reads LQKENI. V lost 7 bases to trimming and J lost 6 bases; unmatched junction nucleotides: 7. The CDR3 sequence is 13 residues long. The CDR3 bases are TGTGCCAGCTTTTTCGCACAGGGGGCTGAAGCTTTCTTT. Its protein is CASFFAQGAEAFF.

The genes are TRBV28 and TRBJ1-5; the D gene is possibly TRBD1 (5 bases). Germline V CDR1 and CDR2: MDHEN, SYDVKM. The CDR3 covers 16 residues. V gave up 2 bases and J gave up 9 bases, with 20 bases separating them. CDR3 nucleotides: TGTGCCAGCAGTTTAGGGGGGTGGGTGAATTCGTCGCCCCAGCATTTT. This gives the protein CASSLGGWVNSSPQHF.

V and J are TRBV4-1 and TRBJ1-2; D unresolved. The CDR3 has 15 amino acids. V lost 2 bases to trimming and J lost 4 bases, with 14 bases between them. Germline V gene data show CDR1 as MGHRA and CDR2 as YSYEKL. CDR3: CASSQNPVAVYGYTF. CDR3 nucleotide sequence: TGCGCCAGCAGCCAAAATCCGGTCGCCGTCTATGGCTACACCTTC.

The chain uses TRBV19 and TRBJ2-7, with TRBD1 matching over 7 bases. V lost 5 bases and J lost 2; bases outside the gene matches: 9. Germline V gives CDR1 LNHDA, CDR2 SQIVND (reference sequence). The CDR3 is 15 residues long. In DNA form, the CDR3 reads TGTGCCAGTAGTCTCGGGACAGCTGGGACCTACGAGCAGTACTTC. It yields the protein CASSLGTAGTYEQYF.

This clone occurred once. The chain joins TRBV10-3 to TRBJ1-5; D gene uncertain. Trimming took off 8 bases at V and 0 bases at J, with 11 bases between the two ends. Germline-derived CDR1 and CDR2 are ENHRY and SYGVKD. The CDR3 runs to 14 residues. The CDR3 nucleotides are TGTGCCATCTCGAGCAATCCTAGCAATCAGCCCCAGCATTTT. Encoded protein: CAISSNPSNQPQHF.

The chain carries TRBV5-6 and TRBJ1-3; D perhaps matches TRBD1 (5 bases). This CDR3 has 14 amino acids. The V gene lost 2 bases and the J gene lost 2 bases, with 8 bases spanning the gap. Germline CDR1 is SGHDT and CDR2 is YYEEEE. The CDR3 sequence is CASSLRGTGNTIYF. For the CDR3, the DNA is TGTGCCAGCAGCTTACGGGGGACTGGAAACACCATATATTTT.

This clone was detected once. The rearrangement joins TRBV15 to TRBJ1-1; TRBD1 is a possible D gene (5 bases). CDR3 length: 17 amino acids. V lost 6 bases to trimming and J lost 5 bases, with 25 bases between them. Germline V gene sequence: CDR1 LNHNV, CDR2 YYDKDF (reference sequence). The CDR3 bases are TGTGCCACCAGAGATTTGTCAGGGATGTTGTTACGTACTGAAGCTTTCTTT. Residues: CATRDLSGMLLRTEAFF.

The chain links TRBV7-9 to TRBJ2-7, with 7 positions matching TRBD1. The CDR3 runs to 17 residues. CDR1 is SEHNR, CDR2 FQNEAQ, per germline (reference sequence). The J segment lost 0 bases and the V segment lost 5 bases, leaving 13 bases of the junction unmatched. CDR3 nucleotides: TGTGCCAGCAGCCCAGGGGGTCTGCAGGGGGACTCCTACGAGCAGTACTTC. This sequence encodes CASSPGGLQGDSYEQYF.